The clone carrying this TCR beta chain showed up many times. The antigen remains undetermined. This specimen belongs to a study of T cell repertoires in cytomegalovirus infection. On the study more broadly: Both CMV infection and a matching HLA type were indicated by public TCR beta signatures.

Germline trimming cut 5 bases from V and 0 bases from J; bases unmatched to any gene: 9. The CDR3 consists of 16 residues. CDR1 and CDR2 from the germline V gene are SGHVS and FQNEAQ. One entry per CDR3 protein results from TCRdb running MiXCR on the reads. The sample records about 74,000 distinct CDR3 sequences, around 27% being singletons. The chain links TRBV7-8 to TRBJ2-7; 8 bases fit TRBD2. This clonotype was obtained from a human donor in good health (CMV status not recorded). Some clones in this sample may be carry-over from other donors' samples. The specimen was CD8+ T cells from cultured PBMCs, collected from culture after CMV antigen stimulation. CDR3 in DNA: TGTGCCAGCAGCCAGCCCAGCGGGGGACTCTCCTACGAGCAGTACTTC. Amino acids: CASSQPSGGLSYEQYF.